This T cell receptor beta chain was profiled in a study of T cells in Graves' hyperthyroidism and ophthalmopathy. Investigators excluded patients with uncontrolled infection, other autoimmune disease, pregnancy or lactation. Fresh peripheral blood, 9.5 to 10 ml of it, supplied the PBMCs. This CDR3 has 14 amino acids. V lost 5 bases, J lost 1 base, and 11 bases lay in between. Germline CDR1 is SGHNT and CDR2 is YENEEA. Study observations and caveats: Among thyroid clonotypes expanded above 0.001, most also appeared in blood. Separation of ophthalmopathy from stable hyperthyroidism was achieved by a 13 V-J model.

Amplified TCR beta CDR3 regions came from RNA transcripts. The HTBI primer set drove a first-round RT-PCR of the TCR CDR3. MiXCR, applied by TCRdb to the multiplex PCR reads, yields one record per CDR3 protein. The sample records 250,000 to 300,000 distinct CDR3 sequences, roughly a fifth being singletons. This clonotype was observed at least ten times. Its antigen is still unknown. This TCR came from a man aged 45-65 years with Graves' ophthalmopathy. Input material: blood. V usage is TRBV11-3 and J usage is TRBJ1-1; D unclear. CDR3 coding DNA: TGTGCCAGCAGCCAAGGAGGGCAGAACACTGAAGCTTTCTTT. It specifies CASSQGGQNTEAFF.